The 19 T cell receptor beta chains below were found in one sample sequenced in a study of blood T cell repertoires in COVID-19. Method: immunoSEQ multiplex PCR; TCRdb's copy keeps in-frame clones and lacks some. The repertoire includes roughly 74,000 clones, roughly 86% of them detected once, and approximately 35% sits in the top ten. Material for sequencing was peripheral blood. All receptors come from a man in his 70s with acute or convalescent COVID-19.

The V and J genes are TRBV5-4 and TRBJ2-1; 13 bases are shared with TRBD2. V shed 4 bases and J 9 bases; nucleotides not matched to a gene: 4. Germline loops: CDR1 SGHNT, CDR2 YYREEE (reference sequence). This CDR3 comprises 14 residues. The CDR3 nucleotides are TGTGCCAGCAGCAGGACTAGCGGGAGCAGTGAGCAGTTCTTC. It encodes CASSRTSGSSEQFF.

This rearrangement joins TRBV9 to TRBJ1-2; D is uncertain. The CDR3 spans 12 residues. From germline, CDR1 is SGDLS and CDR2 YYNGEE. V dropped 0 bases and J dropped 12 bases, with 12 bases sitting between them. The CDR3 coding sequence is TGTGCCAGCAGCGTAGAAACAGTCTGTAACACCTTC. Amino acids: CASSVETVCNTF.

In DNA, the CDR3 is TGTGCCAGCAGCTTAAAAGGGACAGGGGGGAGTCAGCCCCAGCATTTT. It encodes CASSLKGTGGSQPQHF. V and J are TRBV5-6 and TRBJ1-5; TRBD1 agrees at 11 bases. The CDR3 sequence is 16 residues long. V shed 2 bases, J shed 6 bases, and the junction held 7 bases outside the gene matches. Germline CDR1 is SGHDT and CDR2 is YYEEEE.

This sequence joins TRBV5-6 and TRBJ2-7, with D perhaps TRBD1 (5 bases). This CDR3 is 13 amino acids long. Per the germline V gene, CDR1 is SGHDT and CDR2 is YYEEEE. The V end was cut by 0 bases, the J end by 5 bases, with 9 bases between. The CDR3 DNA sequence: TGTGCCAGCAGCTTGGAGGGCAGGGACGAGCAGTACTTC. It yields the protein CASSLEGRDEQYF.

This clone is a singleton in its sample. The chain combines TRBV27 with TRBJ2-3; 9 nucleotides agree with TRBD1. The V segment lost 5 bases and the J segment 1 base; nucleotides outside the gene matches: 4. This CDR3 has 15 residues. Germline assignment: CDR1 MNHEY and CDR2 SMNVEV (reference sequence). As DNA, the CDR3 is TGTGCCAGCAGTCGACAGGGGGGAGGCACAGATACGCAGTATTTT. Protein sequence: CASSRQGGGTDTQYF.

The chain is built from TRBV5-1 and TRBJ1-1; possible D gene TRBD1, 6 bases. This CDR3 region has 14 residues. V lost 7 bases, J lost 4 bases, and 17 bases lay in between. CDR1 and CDR2 from the germline V gene are SGHRS and YFSETQ. The CDR3 is CASAQEGGTTEAFF. CDR3 coding DNA: TGCGCCAGCGCTCAGGAGGGGGGGACCACTGAAGCTTTCTTT.

This rearrangement joins TRBV27 to TRBJ2-3; weak D call: TRBD2 (5 bases). CDR3 size: 15 residues. Germline CDR1 reads MNHEY; CDR2 reads SMNVEV (reference sequence). The germline V and J ends were trimmed by 4 bases and 1 base, with 12 bases remaining between them. In nucleotides, the CDR3 is TGTGCCAGCAGTTCCCTGACTACCCGCACAGATACGCAGTATTTT. It yields the protein CASSSLTTRTDTQYF.

This chain connects TRBV7-2 to TRBJ1-2; D not certain. The CDR3 covers 18 residues. The V end was cut by 0 bases, the J end by 5 bases, with 22 bases between. Per germline, CDR1 SGHTA and CDR2 FQGNSA. The CDR3 here is CASSLATRAGFETYGYTF. CDR3 in DNA: TGTGCCAGCAGCTTAGCGACTAGGGCAGGATTCGAGACTTATGGCTACACCTTC.

The chain links TRBV28 to TRBJ1-2, with 11 bases matching TRBD1. J gave up 7 bases and V 6 bases, and 4 bases lay outside the gene matches. The V gene's germline CDR1 is MDHEN and CDR2 SYDVKM. This CDR3 has 13 amino acids. CDR3 coding DNA: TGTGCCAGCAGATCCGGGACAGGGGGTGGCTACACCTTC. Translated: CASRSGTGGGYTF.

CDR3 residues: CASSSRGEGEAFF. DNA for the CDR3: TGTGCCAGCAGCTCCCGGGGGGAAGGGGAAGCTTTCTTT. The V and J genes are TRBV6-2 or TRBV6-3 and TRBJ1-1; tentative D call: TRBD1 (5 bases). The V end was cut by 6 bases, the J end by 8 bases, with 16 bases between. The length of the CDR3 is 13 residues. Looked up from germline, CDR1 is MNHEY and CDR2 is SVGEGT.

This chain links TRBV28 with TRBJ2-3, with TRBD2 matching over 10 bases. This CDR3 comprises 16 residues. The V and J ends lost 8 bases and 4 bases, in that order; junction bases with no gene match: 12. In germline, CDR1 is MDHEN, CDR2 SYDVKM. The DNA for the CDR3 is TGTGCCAGCCCGCCCAGCCTAGCGGGAGTGGCAGATACGCAGTATTTT. Its translation is CASPPSLAGVADTQYF.

The chain employs TRBV3-1 (or the pseudogene TRBV3-2) and TRBJ2-5; 10 nucleotides align to TRBD2. V lost 3 bases and J lost 1; bases outside the gene matches: 8. CDR1 LGHDT and CDR2 YNNKEL come from the germline V gene (reference sequence). The CDR3 loop spans 17 amino acids. CDR3 protein: CASSHHPSGGLQETQYF. In DNA form, the CDR3 reads TGTGCCAGCAGCCATCACCCTAGCGGGGGTCTCCAAGAGACCCAGTACTTC.

This clone was found once. The J gene is TRBJ1-6, the V gene TRBV9; 7 bases map to TRBD1. The germline V gene encodes CDR1 SGDLS and CDR2 YYNGEE. The CDR3 is 14 residues long. Trimming removed 0 bases from V and 10 bases from J; junction bases left unmatched: 4. The CDR3 spells CASSVEQGDSPLHF. The DNA for the CDR3 is TGTGCCAGCAGCGTAGAGCAGGGGGACTCACCCCTCCACTTT.

J is TRBJ2-1 and V is TRBV6-2 or TRBV6-3; a possible D gene is TRBD1 (5 bases). This CDR3 comprises 13 residues. CDR1 and CDR2 from the germline V gene are MNHEY and SVGEGT. V was pared by 5 bases and J by 4 bases, with 9 bases between. As DNA, the CDR3 is TGTGCCAGCAGTACCGACAGTTACAATGAGCAGTTCTTC. Translation gives CASSTDSYNEQFF.

In DNA form, the CDR3 reads TGCGCCAGCAGCCAAGGGGACAGGGGGGTTGATGAAAAACTGTTTTTT. Protein: CASSQGDRGVDEKLFF. V and J are TRBV4-3 and TRBJ1-4; 11 nucleotides match TRBD1. J lost 6 bases, V lost 1 base, and 4 bases had no gene match. Germline lookup yields CDR1 LGHNA and CDR2 YSLEER. The length of the CDR3 is 16 residues.

The chain links TRBV6-1 to TRBJ2-7; 7 bases align to TRBD1. The CDR3 loop spans 18 amino acids. Per germline, CDR1 MNHNS and CDR2 SASEGT. Trimming cost V 2 bases and J 7 bases; bases outside gene matches: 20. CDR3 region: CASSEIGGRGNRRWEQYF. Here the CDR3 DNA reads TGTGCCAGCAGTGAAATTGGGGGCAGGGGGAACAGGCGTTGGGAGCAGTACTTC.

The CDR3 DNA reads TGTGCCAGCAGTGAATCGGCAGGGCCTTTCAAAAACATTCAGTACTTC. This gives the protein CASSESAGPFKNIQYF. The chain links TRBV2 to TRBJ2-4; D perhaps matches TRBD1 (5 bases). V lost 2 bases, J lost 3 bases, and 14 bases lay in between. In germline, CDR1 is SNHLY, CDR2 FYNNEI. The CDR3 sequence is 16 residues long.

The chain couples TRBV28 to TRBJ1-1; perhaps TRBD1 as D (6 bases). There are 12 residues in the CDR3. V shed 6 bases and J shed 8 bases, with 13 bases lying between them. CDR1 and CDR2 from the germline V gene are MDHEN and SYDVKM. The CDR3 sequence is CASSRSTGEAFF. The DNA of the CDR3 is TGTGCCAGCAGCAGGTCAACAGGGGAAGCTTTCTTT.

The rearrangement joins TRBV18 to TRBJ2-2, with D unclear. V lost 8 bases and J lost 0, with 13 bases in between. Germline V gives CDR1 KGHSH, CDR2 LQKENI. The CDR3 is 15 residues long. The CDR3 loop reads CASQLRLSNTGELFF. CDR3 coding DNA: TGTGCCAGCCAATTGCGGCTCTCGAACACCGGGGAGCTGTTTTTT. The full variable domain, completed using reference TRBV18 and TRBJ2-2, is NAGVMQNPRHLVRRRGQEARLRCSPMKGHSHVYWYRQLPEEGLKFMVYLQKENIIDESGMPKERFSAEFPKEGPSILRIQQVVRGDSAAYFCASQLRLSNTGELFFGEGSRLTVL.